This T cell receptor beta chain was sequenced during a study of blood T cell repertoires in COVID-19. Study in general: Samples representing acute and convalescent COVID-19 were sourced from the United States, Italy and Spain. The cDNA or gDNA used as material had been derived from T cells, B-cell-depleted T cells, or PBMCs.

Study processing details: Amplification from reference gene primers served as the basis for estimated nucleated cell counts. Assay: immunoSEQ multiplex PCR; the TCRdb copy retains only in-frame clones and omits some. V and J calls and clone size are those listed in that table; D and trimming were worked out from the DNA. The sample includes roughly 97,000 clones, roughly 82% of them seen just once. The sample comprised peripheral blood. The TCR sequence derives from a man aged 55 to 69 with acute or convalescent COVID-19.

The CDR3 DNA is TGCGCCAGCAGCCGAGATACCCGGGAAGATGGCTACACCTTC. Protein: CASSRDTREDGYTF. This chain links TRBV4-1 with TRBJ1-2; no reliable D call. CDR3 size: 14 residues. Germline V gene lookup returns CDR1 MGHRA and CDR2 YSYEKL. Trimming took 4 bases from V and 6 from J, leaving 15 bases between them.